Sequencing of this T cell receptor (beta chain) was carried out in a study of blood T cell repertoires in COVID-19. On the study more broadly: T cells, B-cell-depleted T cells, or PBMCs provided the cDNA or gDNA that served as material.

Only in-frame clones appear in the TCRdb table, and some are missing; sequencing was by immunoSEQ multiplex PCR. The repertoire holds hundreds of thousands of clones, about four fifths seen once, with approximately 4% in the top ten. The V gene end was trimmed by 0 bases and the J gene end by 9 bases; junction bases not matched to a gene: 10. From germline, CDR1 is SGHTA and CDR2 FQGTGA. This CDR3 is built from 16 residues. This study enrolled people aged 18 to 89 from roughly 22 US geographic areas. Participants had their cohort set by participant-reported clinical history. The chain joins TRBV7-3 to TRBJ2-4; 8 bases align to TRBD2. The sequenced sample was PBMCs or T cells enriched from blood (not recorded which). The origin of this receptor is a woman aged 40 to 49 who had been exposed to COVID-19. For the CDR3, the DNA is TGTGCCAGCAGCTTAACGGAGCGGGGGATCGGCGGCATTCAGTACTTC. This translates into CASSLTERGIGGIQYF.